This record concerns one T cell receptor beta chain sequence. The CDR3 sequence is 14 residues long. With 8 bases clipped from V and 0 bases from J, the junction kept 6 bases outside the gene matches. Germline V gene data show CDR1 as MDHEN and CDR2 as SYDVKM. The data were obtained in a study of the immune and genomic landscape of osteosarcoma. Assay used: immunoSEQ multiplex PCR; TCRdb lists only in-frame clones, some missing. This repertoire shows 900 to 1,400 clones, 55% to 80% found once; its top ten account for roughly 10%. V is TRBV28 and J is TRBJ1-1; 7 bases are a match to TRBD1. The sequencing input was primary tumor tissue from soft tissue. The clonotype originates from a man younger than 40 with osteosarcoma. This CDR3 reads CASRPGTVNTEAFF. The CDR3 DNA follows: TGTGCCAGCCGGCCCGGGACAGTGAACACTGAAGCTTTCTTT.